This TCR beta chain derives from a study of blood T cell repertoires in COVID-19. The data were produced by immunoSEQ multiplex PCR, yet TCRdb's version contains in-frame clones alone and is incomplete. The sample lists over 200,000 clones; 86% were seen once. The CDR3 is 16 residues long. Trimming removed 2 bases from V and 9 bases from J; junction bases left unmatched: 9. Germline assignment: CDR1 SGHTA and CDR2 FQGNSA. The receptor was isolated from a woman between 45 and 60 years old in a cohort exposed to, infected with or recovered from COVID-19 (not recorded which). The chain couples TRBV7-2 to TRBJ2-1; 11 nucleotides align to TRBD2. Sequencing was performed on PBMCs or T cells enriched from blood (not recorded which). The CDR3 sequence: CASSLSGLAGGGEQFF. CDR3 nucleotides: TGTGCCAGCAGCTTAAGCGGGCTAGCGGGGGGTGGTGAGCAGTTCTTC.